Listed below are T cell receptor beta chains from one sample, sequenced in a study of Graves' ophthalmopathy and Graves' hyperthyroidism. One entry per CDR3 protein, called by TCRdb with MiXCR from the multiplex PCR reads. The sample has over 650,000 distinct CDR3 sequences, 35% to 45% seen once. The sample was peripheral blood. The receptors shown here come from an adult man with Graves' ophthalmopathy. The CDR3 runs from the conserved cysteine through the conserved F or W. Fields, in order: J gene, D gene, clone size, V gene, CDR3 protein, CDR3 DNA. A D gene is named only where the DNA matches it firmly. Not every row has a clone size; where given, it reads once, few, many or a size class.

TRBJ1-6,.,many,TRBV7-9,CASSQDLSPTEDSPLHF,TGCGCCAGCAGCCAAGATCTCTCCCCCACTGAGGATTCACCCCTCCACTTT
TRBJ1-1,TRBD1,many,TRBV7-6,CASSPGGGEGAFF,TGTGCCAGCAGCCCCGGAGGGGGCGAAGGGGCTTTCTTT
TRBJ1-2,.,many,TRBV9,CASSVGAGRGYTF,TGTGCCAGCAGCGTAGGCGCGGGACGTGGCTACACCTTC
TRBJ1-2,.,many,TRBV7-9,CASSPQNYGYTF,TGTGCCAGCAGCCCCCAAAACTATGGCTACACCTTC
TRBJ1-4,TRBD1,many,TRBV6-5,CASRQGMREKLFF,TGTGCCAGTAGACAGGGGATGAGGGAAAAACTGTTTTTT
TRBJ2-5,TRBD2,.,TRBV7-8,CASSLGGGLQETQYF,TGTGCCAGCAGCTTAGGTGGGGGACTACAAGAGACCCAGTACTTC
TRBJ2-6,TRBD1,.,TRBV9,CASSGRDRVFRSGANVLTF,TGTGCCAGCAGCGGCCGGGACAGGGTATTTCGCTCTGGGGCCAACGTCCTGACTTTC
TRBJ2-7,.,few,TRBV2,CASSQVPATHLDRYEQYF,TGTGCCAGCAGCCAAGTCCCCGCTACCCATCTAGACCGCTACGAGCAGTACTTC
TRBJ1-4,.,many,TRBV7-9,CASSLGTTVNEKLFF,TGTGCCAGCAGCCTCGGTACGACCGTGAATGAAAAACTGTTTTTT
TRBJ2-2,.,.,TRBV29-1,CSVVDGLGTGELFF,TGCAGCGTTGTGGACGGTCTGGGCACCGGGGAGCTGTTTTTT
TRBJ2-6,.,.,TRBV5-5,CASSQAGTGANVLTF,TGTGCCAGCAGCCAAGCCGGGACAGGGGCCAACGTCCTGACTTTC
TRBJ1-2,TRBD1,many,TRBV6-6,CASRSQTGDGYTF,TGTGCCAGCAGATCCCAAACAGGGGATGGCTACACCTTC
TRBJ1-6,TRBD1,many,TRBV5-1,CASSSRDRPNSPLHF,TGCGCCAGCAGCTCCCGGGACAGGCCTAATTCACCCCTCCACTTT
TRBJ2-7,TRBD1,.,TRBV5-6,CASSLPHRGFREQYF,TGTGCCAGCAGCTTGCCCCACAGGGGGTTTCGCGAGCAGTACTTC
TRBJ2-7,TRBD1,.,TRBV2,CASRRTGEWQYF,TGTGCCAGCAGGCGGACAGGGGAGTGGCAGTACTTC
TRBJ2-7,.,many,TRBV20-1,CSAEPGGDYEQYF,TGCAGTGCTGAGCCCGGGGGTGATTACGAGCAGTACTTC
TRBJ2-1,.,.,TRBV7-9,CAGQPSVNEQFF,TGTGCCGGACAACCTAGCGTCAATGAGCAGTTCTTC
TRBJ2-7,.,.,TRBV4-1,CASSALGGGAGEQYF,TGCGCCAGCAGCGCCCTGGGTGGAGGGGCGGGCGAGCAGTACTTC
TRBJ1-2,.,few,TRBV4-1,CASSHPPTGANYGYTF,TGCGCCAGCAGCCATCCCCCGACAGGAGCTAACTATGGCTACACCTTC
TRBJ1-1,TRBD1,.,TRBV29-1,CSVYGQGHTEAFF,TGCAGCGTCTACGGACAGGGGCACACTGAAGCTTTCTTT